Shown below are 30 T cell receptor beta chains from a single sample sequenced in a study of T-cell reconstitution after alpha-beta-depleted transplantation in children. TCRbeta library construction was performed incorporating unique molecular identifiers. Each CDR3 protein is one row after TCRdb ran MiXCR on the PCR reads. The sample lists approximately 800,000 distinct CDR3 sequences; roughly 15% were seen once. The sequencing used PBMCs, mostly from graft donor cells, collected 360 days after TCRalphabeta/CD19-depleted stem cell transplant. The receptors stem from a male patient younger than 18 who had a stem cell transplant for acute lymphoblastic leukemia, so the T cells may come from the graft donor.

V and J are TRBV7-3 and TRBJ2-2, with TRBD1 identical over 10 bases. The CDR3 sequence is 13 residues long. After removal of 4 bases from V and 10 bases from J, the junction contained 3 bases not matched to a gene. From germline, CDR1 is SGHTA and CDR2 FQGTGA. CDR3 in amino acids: CASSWDRGEELFF. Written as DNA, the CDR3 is TGTGCCAGCAGCTGGGACAGGGGCGAGGAGCTGTTTTTT.

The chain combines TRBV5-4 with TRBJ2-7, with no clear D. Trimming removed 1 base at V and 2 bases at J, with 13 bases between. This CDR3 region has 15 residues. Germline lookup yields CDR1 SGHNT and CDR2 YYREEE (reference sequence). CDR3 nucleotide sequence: TGTGCCAGCAGCTTGTCTCACGGAACCACCTACGAGCAGTACTTC. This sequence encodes CASSLSHGTTYEQYF. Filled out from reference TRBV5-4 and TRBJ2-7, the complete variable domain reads ETGVTQSPTHLIKTRGQQVTLRCSSQSGHNTVSWYQQALGQGPQFIFQYYREEENGRGNFPPRFSGLQFPNYSSELNVNALELDDSALYLCASSLSHGTTYEQYFGPGTRLTVT.

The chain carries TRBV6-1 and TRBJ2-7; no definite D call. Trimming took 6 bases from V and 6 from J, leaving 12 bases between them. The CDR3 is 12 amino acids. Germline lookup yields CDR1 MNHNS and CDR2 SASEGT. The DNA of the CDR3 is TGTGCCAGCAGAGAGGTTCGGGCCGAGCAGTACTTC. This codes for CASREVRAEQYF.

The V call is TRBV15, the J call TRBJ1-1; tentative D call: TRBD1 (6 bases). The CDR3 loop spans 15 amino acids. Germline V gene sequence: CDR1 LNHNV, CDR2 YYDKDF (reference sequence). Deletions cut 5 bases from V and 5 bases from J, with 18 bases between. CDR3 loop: CATSLGGGGSTEAFF. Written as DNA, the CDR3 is TGTGCCACCAGCCTCGGAGGGGGGGGAAGTACTGAAGCTTTCTTT. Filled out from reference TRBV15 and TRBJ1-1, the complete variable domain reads DAMVIQNPRYQVTQFGKPVTLSCSQTLNHNVMYWYQQKSSQAPKLLFHYYDKDFNNEADTPDNFQSRRPNTSFCFLDIRSPGLGDTAMYLCATSLGGGGSTEAFFGQGTRLTVV.

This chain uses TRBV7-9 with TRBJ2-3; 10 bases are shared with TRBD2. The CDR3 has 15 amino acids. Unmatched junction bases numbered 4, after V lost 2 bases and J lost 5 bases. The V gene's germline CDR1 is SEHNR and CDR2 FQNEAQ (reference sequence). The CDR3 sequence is CASSLPSGRGDTQYF. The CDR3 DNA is TGTGCCAGCAGCTTACCTAGCGGGAGAGGAGATACGCAGTATTTT.

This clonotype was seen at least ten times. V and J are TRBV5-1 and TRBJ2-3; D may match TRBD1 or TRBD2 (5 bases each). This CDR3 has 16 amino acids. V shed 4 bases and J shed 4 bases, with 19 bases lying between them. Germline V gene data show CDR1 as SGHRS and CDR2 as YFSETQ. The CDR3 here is CASSPDLGALSDTQYF. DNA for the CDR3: TGCGCCAGCAGCCCGGATCTCGGGGCCCTCTCAGATACGCAGTATTTT.

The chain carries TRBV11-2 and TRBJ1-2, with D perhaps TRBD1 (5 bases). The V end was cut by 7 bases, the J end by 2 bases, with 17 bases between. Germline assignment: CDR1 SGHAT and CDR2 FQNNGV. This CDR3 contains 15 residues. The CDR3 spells CASTNRGRANYGYTF. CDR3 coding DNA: TGTGCCAGCACCAATAGAGGCAGGGCCAACTATGGCTACACCTTC. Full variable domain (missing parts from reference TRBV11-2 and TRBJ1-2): EAGVAQSPRYKIIEKRQSVAFWCNPISGHATLYWYQQILGQGPKLLIQFQNNGVVDDSQLPKDRFSAERLKGVDSTLKIQPAKLEDSAVYLCASTNRGRANYGYTFGSGTRLTVV.

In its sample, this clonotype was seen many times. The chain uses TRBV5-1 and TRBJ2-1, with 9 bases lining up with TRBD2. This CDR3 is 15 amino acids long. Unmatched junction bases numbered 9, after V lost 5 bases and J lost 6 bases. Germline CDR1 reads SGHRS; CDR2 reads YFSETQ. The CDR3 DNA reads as TGCGCCAGCAGTTTTGCGGGAGGGCCCGTCAATGAGCAGTTCTTC. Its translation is CASSFAGGPVNEQFF. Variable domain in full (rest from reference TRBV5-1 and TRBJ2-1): KAGVTQTPRYLIKTRGQQVTLSCSPISGHRSVSWYQQTPGQGLQFLFEYFSETQRNKGNFPGRFSGRQFSNSRSEMNVSTLELGDSALYLCASSFAGGPVNEQFFGPGTRLTVL.

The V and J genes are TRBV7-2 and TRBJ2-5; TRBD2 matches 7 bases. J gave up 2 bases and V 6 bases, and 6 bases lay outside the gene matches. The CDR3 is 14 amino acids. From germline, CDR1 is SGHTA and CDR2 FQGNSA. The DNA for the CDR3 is TGTGCCAGCAGTCGGCGGGGGTTACAAGAGACCCAGTACTTC. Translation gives CASSRRGLQETQYF.

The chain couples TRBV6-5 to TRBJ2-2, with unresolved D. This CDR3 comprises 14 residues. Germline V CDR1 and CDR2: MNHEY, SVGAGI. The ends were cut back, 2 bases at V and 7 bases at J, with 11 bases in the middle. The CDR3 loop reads CASSYLRSGGELFF. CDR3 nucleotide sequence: TGTGCCAGCAGTTACCTGAGGTCTGGCGGGGAGCTGTTTTTT.

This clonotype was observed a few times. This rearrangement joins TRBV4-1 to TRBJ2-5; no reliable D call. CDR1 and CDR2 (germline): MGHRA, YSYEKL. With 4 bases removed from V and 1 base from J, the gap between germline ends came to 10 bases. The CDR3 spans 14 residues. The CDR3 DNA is TGCGCCAGCAGCCTGGACGGACCCCAAGAGACCCAGTACTTC. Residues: CASSLDGPQETQYF.

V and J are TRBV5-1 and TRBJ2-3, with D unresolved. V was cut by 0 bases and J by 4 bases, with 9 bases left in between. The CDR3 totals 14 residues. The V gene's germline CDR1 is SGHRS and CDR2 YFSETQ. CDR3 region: CASSLAGRPDTQYF. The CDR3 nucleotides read TGCGCCAGCAGCTTGGCCGGCCGCCCAGATACGCAGTATTTT. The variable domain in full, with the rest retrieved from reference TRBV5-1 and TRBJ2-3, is KAGVTQTPRYLIKTRGQQVTLSCSPISGHRSVSWYQQTPGQGLQFLFEYFSETQRNKGNFPGRFSGRQFSNSRSEMNVSTLELGDSALYLCASSLAGRPDTQYFGPGTRLTVL.

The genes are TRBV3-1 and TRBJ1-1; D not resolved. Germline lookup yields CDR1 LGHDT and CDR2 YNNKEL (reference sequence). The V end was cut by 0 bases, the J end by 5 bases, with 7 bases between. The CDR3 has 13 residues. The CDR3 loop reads CASSQDLGTEAFF. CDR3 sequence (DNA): TGTGCCAGCAGCCAAGATCTTGGGACTGAAGCTTTCTTT.

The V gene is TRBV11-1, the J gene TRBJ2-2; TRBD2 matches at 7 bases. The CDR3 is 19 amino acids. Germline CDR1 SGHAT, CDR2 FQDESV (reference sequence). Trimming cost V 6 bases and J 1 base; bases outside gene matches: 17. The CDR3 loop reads CASSFPGRAGVKNTGELFF. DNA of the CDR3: TGTGCCAGCAGTTTCCCTGGGCGCGCGGGAGTAAAGAACACCGGGGAGCTGTTTTTT.

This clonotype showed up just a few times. CDR3 loop: CASSFPGQALTGELFF. The CDR3 nucleotides read TGTGCCAGCAGTTTCCCCGGGCAGGCACTCACCGGGGAGCTGTTTTTT. This chain joins TRBV4-2 and TRBJ2-2; no firm D call. V lost 6 bases and J lost 4, with 18 bases in between. The germline CDR1 and CDR2 sequences are LGHNA and YNFKEQ. CDR3 length equals 16 residues.

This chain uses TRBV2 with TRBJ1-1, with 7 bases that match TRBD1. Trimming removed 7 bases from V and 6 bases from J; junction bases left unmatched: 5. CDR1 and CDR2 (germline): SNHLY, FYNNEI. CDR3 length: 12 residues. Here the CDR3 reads CASKRDRAEAFF. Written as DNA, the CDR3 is TGTGCCAGCAAACGAGACAGGGCTGAAGCTTTCTTT. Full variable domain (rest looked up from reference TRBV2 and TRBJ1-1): EPEVTQTPSHQVTQMGQEVILRCVPISNHLYFYWYRQILGQKVEFLVSFYNNEISEKSEIFDDQFSVERPDGSNFTLKIRSTKLEDSAMYFCASKRDRAEAFFGQGTRLTVV.

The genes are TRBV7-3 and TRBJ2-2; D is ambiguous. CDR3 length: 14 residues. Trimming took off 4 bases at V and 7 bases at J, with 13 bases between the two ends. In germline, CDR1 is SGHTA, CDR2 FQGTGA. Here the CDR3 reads CASSSDRWDGELFF. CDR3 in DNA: TGTGCCAGCAGCTCGGACCGCTGGGACGGGGAGCTGTTTTTT.

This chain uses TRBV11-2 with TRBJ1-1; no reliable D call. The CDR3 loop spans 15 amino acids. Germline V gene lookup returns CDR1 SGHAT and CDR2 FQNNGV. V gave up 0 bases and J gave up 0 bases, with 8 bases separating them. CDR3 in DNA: TGTGCCAGCAGCTTAGAGCTGAGGGTGAACACTGAAGCTTTCTTT. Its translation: CASSLELRVNTEAFF.

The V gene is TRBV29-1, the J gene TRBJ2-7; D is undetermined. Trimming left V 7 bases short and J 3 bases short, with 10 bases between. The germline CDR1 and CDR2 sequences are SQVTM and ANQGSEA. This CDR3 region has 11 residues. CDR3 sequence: CSARGYYEQYF. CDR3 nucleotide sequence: TGCAGCGCCCGCGGATACTACGAGCAGTACTTC.

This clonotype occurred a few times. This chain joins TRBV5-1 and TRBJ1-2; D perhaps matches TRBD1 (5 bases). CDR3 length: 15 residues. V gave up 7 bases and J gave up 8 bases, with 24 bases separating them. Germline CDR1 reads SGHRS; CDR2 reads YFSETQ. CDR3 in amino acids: CASCPDSFSWGGYTF. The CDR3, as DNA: TGCGCCAGCTGCCCTGACTCCTTTAGCTGGGGCGGCTACACCTTC.

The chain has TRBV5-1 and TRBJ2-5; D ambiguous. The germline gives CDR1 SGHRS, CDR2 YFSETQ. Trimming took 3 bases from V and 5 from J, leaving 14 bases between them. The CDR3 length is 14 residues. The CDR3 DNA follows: TGCGCCAGCAGCTCGGGTGCCCAAAGGGAGACCCAGTACTTC. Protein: CASSSGAQRETQYF.

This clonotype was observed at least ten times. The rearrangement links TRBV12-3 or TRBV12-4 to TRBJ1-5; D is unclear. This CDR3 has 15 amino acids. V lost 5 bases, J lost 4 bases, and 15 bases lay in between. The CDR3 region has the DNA TGTGCCAGCAGTCCGGACGGGGTTCCAAATCAGCCCCAGCATTTT. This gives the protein CASSPDGVPNQPQHF.

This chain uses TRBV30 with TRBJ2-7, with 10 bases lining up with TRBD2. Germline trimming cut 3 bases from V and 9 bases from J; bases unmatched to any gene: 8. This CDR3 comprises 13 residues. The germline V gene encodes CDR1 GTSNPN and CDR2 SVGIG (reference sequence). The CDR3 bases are TGTGCCTGGAGCACGAGCGGGAGGGCCGGGCAGTACTTC. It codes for CAWSTSGRAGQYF.

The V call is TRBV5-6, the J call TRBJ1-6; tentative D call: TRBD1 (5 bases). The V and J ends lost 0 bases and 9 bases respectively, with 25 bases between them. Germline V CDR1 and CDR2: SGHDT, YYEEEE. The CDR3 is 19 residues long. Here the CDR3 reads CASSLDPGRRDQDSSPLHF. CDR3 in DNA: TGTGCCAGCAGCTTGGATCCAGGGAGGAGAGATCAGGACTCTTCACCCCTCCACTTT.

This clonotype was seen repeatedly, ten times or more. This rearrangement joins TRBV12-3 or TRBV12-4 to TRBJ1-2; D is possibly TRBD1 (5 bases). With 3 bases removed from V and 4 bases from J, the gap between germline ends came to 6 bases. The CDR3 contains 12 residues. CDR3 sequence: CASSFQGYGYTF. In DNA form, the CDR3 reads TGTGCCAGCAGTTTTCAGGGCTATGGCTACACCTTC.

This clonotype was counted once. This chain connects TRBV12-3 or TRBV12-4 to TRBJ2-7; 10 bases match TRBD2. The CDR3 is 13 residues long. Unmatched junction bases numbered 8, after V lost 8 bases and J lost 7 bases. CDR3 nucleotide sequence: TGTGCCAGCCGCAGCGGGGGGGGGACGGAGCAGTACTTC. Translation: CASRSGGGTEQYF.

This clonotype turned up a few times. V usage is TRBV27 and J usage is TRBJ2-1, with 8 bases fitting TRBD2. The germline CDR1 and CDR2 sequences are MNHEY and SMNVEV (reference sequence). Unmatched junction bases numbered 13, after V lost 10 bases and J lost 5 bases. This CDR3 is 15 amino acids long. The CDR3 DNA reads TGTGCCACCTCTCACTTAAGCGGGAGAAACAATGAGCAGTTCTTC. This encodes CATSHLSGRNNEQFF.

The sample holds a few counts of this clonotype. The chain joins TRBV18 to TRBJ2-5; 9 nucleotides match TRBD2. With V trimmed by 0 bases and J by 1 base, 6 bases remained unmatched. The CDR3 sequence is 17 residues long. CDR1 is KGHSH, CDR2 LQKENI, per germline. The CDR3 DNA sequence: TGTGCCAGCTCACCACCCGGACTAGCGCCTATCCAAGAGACCCAGTACTTC. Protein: CASSPPGLAPIQETQYF.

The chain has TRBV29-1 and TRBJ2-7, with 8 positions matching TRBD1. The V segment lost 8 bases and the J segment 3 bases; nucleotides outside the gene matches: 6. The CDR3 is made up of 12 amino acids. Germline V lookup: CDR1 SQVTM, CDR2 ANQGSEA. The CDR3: CSYGQGSYEQYF. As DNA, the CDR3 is TGCAGCTACGGACAGGGAAGCTACGAGCAGTACTTC.

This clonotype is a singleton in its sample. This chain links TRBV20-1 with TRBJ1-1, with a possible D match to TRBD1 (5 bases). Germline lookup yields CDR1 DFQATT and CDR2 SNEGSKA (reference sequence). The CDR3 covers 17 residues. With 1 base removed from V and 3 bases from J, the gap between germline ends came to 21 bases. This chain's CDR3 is CSARGSGAGLGHTEAFF. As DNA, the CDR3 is TGCAGTGCTAGAGGTTCGGGCGCGGGTTTGGGGCACACTGAAGCTTTCTTT.